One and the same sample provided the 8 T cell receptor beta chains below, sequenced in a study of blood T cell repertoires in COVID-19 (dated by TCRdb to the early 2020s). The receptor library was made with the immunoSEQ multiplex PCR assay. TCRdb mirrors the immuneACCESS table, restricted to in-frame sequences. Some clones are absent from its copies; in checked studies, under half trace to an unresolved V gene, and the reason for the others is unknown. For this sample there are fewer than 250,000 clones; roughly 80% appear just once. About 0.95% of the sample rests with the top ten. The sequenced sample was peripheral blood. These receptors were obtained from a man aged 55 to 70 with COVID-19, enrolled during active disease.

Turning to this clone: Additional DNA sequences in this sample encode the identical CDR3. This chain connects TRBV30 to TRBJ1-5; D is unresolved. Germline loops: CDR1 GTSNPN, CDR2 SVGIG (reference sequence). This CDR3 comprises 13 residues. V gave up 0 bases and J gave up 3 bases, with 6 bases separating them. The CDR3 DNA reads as TGTGCCTGGAGTGTCCGGGACAATCAGCCCCAGCATTTT. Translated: CAWSVRDNQPQHF.

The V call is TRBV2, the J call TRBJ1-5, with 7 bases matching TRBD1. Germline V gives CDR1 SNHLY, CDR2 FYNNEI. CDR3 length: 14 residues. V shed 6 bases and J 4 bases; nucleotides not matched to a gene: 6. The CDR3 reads CASRDRVANQPQHF. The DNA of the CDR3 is TGTGCCAGCAGAGACAGGGTAGCTAATCAGCCCCAGCATTTT.

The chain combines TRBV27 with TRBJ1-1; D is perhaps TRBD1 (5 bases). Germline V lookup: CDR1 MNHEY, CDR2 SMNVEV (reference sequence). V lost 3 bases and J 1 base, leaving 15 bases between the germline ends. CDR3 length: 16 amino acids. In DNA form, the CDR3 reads TGTGCCAGCAGTTTGAGGTCGGCAAGGGGGAACACTGAAGCTTTCTTT. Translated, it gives CASSLRSARGNTEAFF.

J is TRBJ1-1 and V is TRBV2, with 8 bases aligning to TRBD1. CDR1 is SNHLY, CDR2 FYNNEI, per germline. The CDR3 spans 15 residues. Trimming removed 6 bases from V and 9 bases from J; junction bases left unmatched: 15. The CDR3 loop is CASRGQETLPRKAFF. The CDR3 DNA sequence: TGTGCCAGCAGGGGACAGGAAACTCTCCCCCGAAAAGCTTTCTTT.

CDR3 protein: CASSTDRGKGSPLHF. CDR3 sequence (DNA): TGTGCCAGCAGCACCGACAGGGGAAAGGGTTCACCCCTCCACTTT. V usage is TRBV5-4 and J usage is TRBJ1-6, with 8 bases identical to TRBD1. The CDR3 sequence is 15 residues long. The V segment lost 4 bases and the J segment 9 bases; nucleotides outside the gene matches: 9. From germline, CDR1 is SGHNT and CDR2 YYREEE (reference sequence). Based on the CDR3 plus reference TRBV5-4 and TRBJ1-6, the full variable domain is ETGVTQSPTHLIKTRGQQVTLRCSSQSGHNTVSWYQQALGQGPQFIFQYYREEENGRGNFPPRFSGLQFPNYSSELNVNALELDDSALYLCASSTDRGKGSPLHFGNGTRLTVT.

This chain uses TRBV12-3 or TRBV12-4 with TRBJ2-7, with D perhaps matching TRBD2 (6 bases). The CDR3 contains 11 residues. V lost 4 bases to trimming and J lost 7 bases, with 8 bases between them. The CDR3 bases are TGTGCCAGCAGTTCGGGGAGGGAGCAGTACTTC. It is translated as CASSSGREQYF.

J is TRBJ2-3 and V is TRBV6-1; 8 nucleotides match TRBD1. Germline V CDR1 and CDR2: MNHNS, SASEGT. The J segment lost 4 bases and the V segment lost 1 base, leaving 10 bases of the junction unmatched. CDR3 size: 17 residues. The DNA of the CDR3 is TGTGCCAGCAGTGAAGTGGGGCAGGGGGCTTTTGCAGATACGCAGTATTTT. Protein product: CASSEVGQGAFADTQYF.

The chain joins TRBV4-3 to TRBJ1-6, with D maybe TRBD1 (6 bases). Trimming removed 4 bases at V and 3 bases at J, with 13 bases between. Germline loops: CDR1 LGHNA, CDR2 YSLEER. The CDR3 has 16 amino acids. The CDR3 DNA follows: TGCGCCAGCAGCCTAGACAGGATTTTCTATAATTCACCCCTCCACTTT. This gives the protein CASSLDRIFYNSPLHF.